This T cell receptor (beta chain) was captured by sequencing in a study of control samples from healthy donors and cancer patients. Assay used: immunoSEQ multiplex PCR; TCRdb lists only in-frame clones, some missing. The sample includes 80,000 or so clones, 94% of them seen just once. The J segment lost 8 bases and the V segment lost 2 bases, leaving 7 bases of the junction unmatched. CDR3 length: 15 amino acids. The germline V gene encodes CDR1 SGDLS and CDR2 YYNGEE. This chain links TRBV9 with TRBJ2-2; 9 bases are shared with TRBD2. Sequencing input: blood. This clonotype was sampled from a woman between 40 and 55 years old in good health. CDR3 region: CASSVLGTSQGELFF. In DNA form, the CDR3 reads TGTGCCAGCAGCGTGCTCGGGACTAGCCAAGGGGAGCTGTTTTTT.